One sample yielded the 8 T cell receptor beta chains listed below, sequenced in a study of blood T cell repertoires in COVID-19. Some clones are missing from TCRdb's copy, which holds only in-frame ones; the method was immunoSEQ multiplex PCR. The repertoire holds 180,000 or so clones, with roughly 84% as singletons. Sample: peripheral blood. These receptor sequences come from a woman older than 75 with acute or convalescent COVID-19.

The chain combines TRBV6-5 with TRBJ1-2, with D possibly TRBD1 on 6 matching bases. V lost 2 bases, J lost 6 bases, and 7 bases lay in between. The CDR3 runs 12 residues. Per the germline V gene, CDR1 is MNHEY and CDR2 is SVGAGI. CDR3 nucleotide sequence: TGTGCCAGCAGTTACGAGGGGGATGGCTACACCTTC. Translating gives CASSYEGDGYTF.

This sequence joins TRBV4-2 and TRBJ1-5; 9 positions agree with TRBD1. With V trimmed by 6 bases and J by 0 bases, 12 bases remained unmatched. The CDR3 contains 18 residues. Germline CDR1 and CDR2: LGHNA and YNFKEQ. The CDR3 bases are TGTGCCAGCAGTCAAAAGCCCTGGACAGGGGATAGCAATCAGCCCCAGCATTTT. Its protein product is CASSQKPWTGDSNQPQHF.

CDR3 sequence: CASSPPGTSAYNEQFF. The CDR3 DNA is TGTGCCAGCTCACCCCCCGGGACTAGCGCATACAATGAGCAGTTCTTC. This chain connects TRBV18 to TRBJ2-1; 10 nucleotides agree with TRBD2. CDR1 and CDR2 from the germline V gene are KGHSH and LQKENI. V lost 3 bases and J lost 4; bases outside the gene matches: 6. The CDR3 runs to 16 residues. The full variable domain, completed using reference TRBV18 and TRBJ2-1, is NAGVMQNPRHLVRRRGQEARLRCSPMKGHSHVYWYRQLPEEGLKFMVYLQKENIIDESGMPKERFSAEFPKEGPSILRIQQVVRGDSAAYFCASSPPGTSAYNEQFFGPGTRLTVL.

The V gene is TRBV5-4, the J gene TRBJ2-3, with D perhaps matching TRBD1 (6 bases). Germline V lookup: CDR1 SGHNT, CDR2 YYREEE (reference sequence). The V end lost 0 bases, the J end lost 7 bases, and 12 bases lay between the germline ends. This CDR3 comprises 14 residues. The CDR3 reads CASSLGGRQNTQYF. The CDR3 DNA reads as TGTGCCAGCAGCTTGGGGGGGCGACAGAATACGCAGTATTTT.

This clone was picked up a small number of times. The gene calls are TRBV20-1 and TRBJ2-5; 8 nucleotides match TRBD2. CDR3 size: 15 residues. Per the germline V gene, CDR1 is DFQATT and CDR2 is SNEGSKA (reference sequence). Unmatched junction bases numbered 9, after V lost 3 bases and J lost 3 bases. CDR3 DNA: TGCAGTGCTAGTAACCTAGCGGGTTCGAAAGAGACCCAGTACTTC. Residues: CSASNLAGSKETQYF.

Only one count was recorded for this clone. The V gene is TRBV18, the J gene TRBJ2-5; D might be TRBD1 (5 bases). This CDR3 has 13 residues. V lost 6 bases to trimming and J lost 5 bases, with 13 bases between them. In germline, CDR1 is KGHSH, CDR2 LQKENI. For the CDR3, the DNA is TGTGCCAGCTCCACCAAGGACACGGAGACCCAGTACTTC. Residues: CASSTKDTETQYF.

The chain joins TRBV12-5 to TRBJ1-2, with unresolved D. V lost 5 bases and J lost 5, with 27 bases in between. Germline CDR1 and CDR2: LGHNT and FRNRAP. CDR3 length: 18 residues. The CDR3, as DNA: TGTGCTAGTGGTCCCGAGGGAGGGTTTGATATTTCCTTATATGGCTACACCTTC. It translates to CASGPEGGFDISLYGYTF. The variable domain in full, completed from reference TRBV12-5 and TRBJ1-2, reads DARVTQTPRHKVTEMGQEVTMRCQPILGHNTVFWYRQTMMQGLELLAYFRNRAPLDDSGMPKDRFSAEMPDATLATLKIQPSEPRDSAVYFCASGPEGGFDISLYGYTFGSGTRLTVV.

The chain uses TRBV5-1 and TRBJ2-3, with TRBD2 identical over 11 bases. This CDR3 spans 17 amino acids. V trimming: 0 bases; J trimming: 4 bases; junction bases outside the gene matches: 7. Looked up from germline, CDR1 is SGHRS and CDR2 is YFSETQ. The CDR3 DNA is TGCGCCAGCAGCTTGGTGCGCCTAGCGGGAGGATCAGATACGCAGTATTTT. Translating it yields CASSLVRLAGGSDTQYF.